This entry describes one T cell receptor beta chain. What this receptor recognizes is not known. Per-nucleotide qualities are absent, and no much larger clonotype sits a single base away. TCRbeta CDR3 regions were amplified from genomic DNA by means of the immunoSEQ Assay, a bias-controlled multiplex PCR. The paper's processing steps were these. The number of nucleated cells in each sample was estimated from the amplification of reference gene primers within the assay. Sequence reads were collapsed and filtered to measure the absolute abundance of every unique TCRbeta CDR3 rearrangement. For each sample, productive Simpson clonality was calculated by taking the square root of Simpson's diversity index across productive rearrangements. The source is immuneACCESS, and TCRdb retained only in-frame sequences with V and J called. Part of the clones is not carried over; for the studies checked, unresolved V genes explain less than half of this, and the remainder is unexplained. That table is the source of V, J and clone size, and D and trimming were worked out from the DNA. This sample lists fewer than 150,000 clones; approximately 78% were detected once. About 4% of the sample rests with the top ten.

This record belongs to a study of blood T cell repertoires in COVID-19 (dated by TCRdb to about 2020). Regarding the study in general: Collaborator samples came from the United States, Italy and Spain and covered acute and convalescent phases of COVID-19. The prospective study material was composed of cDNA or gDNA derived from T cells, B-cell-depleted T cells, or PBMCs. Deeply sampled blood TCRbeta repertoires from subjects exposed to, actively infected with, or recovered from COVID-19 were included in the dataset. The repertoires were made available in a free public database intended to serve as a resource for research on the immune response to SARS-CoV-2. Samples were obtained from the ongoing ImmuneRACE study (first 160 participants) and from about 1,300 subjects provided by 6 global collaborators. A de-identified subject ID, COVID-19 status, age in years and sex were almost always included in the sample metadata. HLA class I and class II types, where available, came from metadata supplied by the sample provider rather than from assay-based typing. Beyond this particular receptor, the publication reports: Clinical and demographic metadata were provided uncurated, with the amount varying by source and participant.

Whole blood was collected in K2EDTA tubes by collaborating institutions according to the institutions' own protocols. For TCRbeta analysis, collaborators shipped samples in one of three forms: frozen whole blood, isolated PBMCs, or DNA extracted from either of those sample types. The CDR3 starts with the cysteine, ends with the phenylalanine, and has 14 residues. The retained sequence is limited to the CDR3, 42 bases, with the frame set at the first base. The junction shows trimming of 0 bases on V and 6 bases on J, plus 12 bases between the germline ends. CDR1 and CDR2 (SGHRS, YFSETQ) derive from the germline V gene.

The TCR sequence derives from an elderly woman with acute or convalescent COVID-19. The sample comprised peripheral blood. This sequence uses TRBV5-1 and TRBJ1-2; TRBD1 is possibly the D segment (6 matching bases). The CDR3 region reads CASSLGQEVDGYTF. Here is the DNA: TGCGCCAGCAGCTTGGGACAGGAGGTTGATGGCTACACCTTC.